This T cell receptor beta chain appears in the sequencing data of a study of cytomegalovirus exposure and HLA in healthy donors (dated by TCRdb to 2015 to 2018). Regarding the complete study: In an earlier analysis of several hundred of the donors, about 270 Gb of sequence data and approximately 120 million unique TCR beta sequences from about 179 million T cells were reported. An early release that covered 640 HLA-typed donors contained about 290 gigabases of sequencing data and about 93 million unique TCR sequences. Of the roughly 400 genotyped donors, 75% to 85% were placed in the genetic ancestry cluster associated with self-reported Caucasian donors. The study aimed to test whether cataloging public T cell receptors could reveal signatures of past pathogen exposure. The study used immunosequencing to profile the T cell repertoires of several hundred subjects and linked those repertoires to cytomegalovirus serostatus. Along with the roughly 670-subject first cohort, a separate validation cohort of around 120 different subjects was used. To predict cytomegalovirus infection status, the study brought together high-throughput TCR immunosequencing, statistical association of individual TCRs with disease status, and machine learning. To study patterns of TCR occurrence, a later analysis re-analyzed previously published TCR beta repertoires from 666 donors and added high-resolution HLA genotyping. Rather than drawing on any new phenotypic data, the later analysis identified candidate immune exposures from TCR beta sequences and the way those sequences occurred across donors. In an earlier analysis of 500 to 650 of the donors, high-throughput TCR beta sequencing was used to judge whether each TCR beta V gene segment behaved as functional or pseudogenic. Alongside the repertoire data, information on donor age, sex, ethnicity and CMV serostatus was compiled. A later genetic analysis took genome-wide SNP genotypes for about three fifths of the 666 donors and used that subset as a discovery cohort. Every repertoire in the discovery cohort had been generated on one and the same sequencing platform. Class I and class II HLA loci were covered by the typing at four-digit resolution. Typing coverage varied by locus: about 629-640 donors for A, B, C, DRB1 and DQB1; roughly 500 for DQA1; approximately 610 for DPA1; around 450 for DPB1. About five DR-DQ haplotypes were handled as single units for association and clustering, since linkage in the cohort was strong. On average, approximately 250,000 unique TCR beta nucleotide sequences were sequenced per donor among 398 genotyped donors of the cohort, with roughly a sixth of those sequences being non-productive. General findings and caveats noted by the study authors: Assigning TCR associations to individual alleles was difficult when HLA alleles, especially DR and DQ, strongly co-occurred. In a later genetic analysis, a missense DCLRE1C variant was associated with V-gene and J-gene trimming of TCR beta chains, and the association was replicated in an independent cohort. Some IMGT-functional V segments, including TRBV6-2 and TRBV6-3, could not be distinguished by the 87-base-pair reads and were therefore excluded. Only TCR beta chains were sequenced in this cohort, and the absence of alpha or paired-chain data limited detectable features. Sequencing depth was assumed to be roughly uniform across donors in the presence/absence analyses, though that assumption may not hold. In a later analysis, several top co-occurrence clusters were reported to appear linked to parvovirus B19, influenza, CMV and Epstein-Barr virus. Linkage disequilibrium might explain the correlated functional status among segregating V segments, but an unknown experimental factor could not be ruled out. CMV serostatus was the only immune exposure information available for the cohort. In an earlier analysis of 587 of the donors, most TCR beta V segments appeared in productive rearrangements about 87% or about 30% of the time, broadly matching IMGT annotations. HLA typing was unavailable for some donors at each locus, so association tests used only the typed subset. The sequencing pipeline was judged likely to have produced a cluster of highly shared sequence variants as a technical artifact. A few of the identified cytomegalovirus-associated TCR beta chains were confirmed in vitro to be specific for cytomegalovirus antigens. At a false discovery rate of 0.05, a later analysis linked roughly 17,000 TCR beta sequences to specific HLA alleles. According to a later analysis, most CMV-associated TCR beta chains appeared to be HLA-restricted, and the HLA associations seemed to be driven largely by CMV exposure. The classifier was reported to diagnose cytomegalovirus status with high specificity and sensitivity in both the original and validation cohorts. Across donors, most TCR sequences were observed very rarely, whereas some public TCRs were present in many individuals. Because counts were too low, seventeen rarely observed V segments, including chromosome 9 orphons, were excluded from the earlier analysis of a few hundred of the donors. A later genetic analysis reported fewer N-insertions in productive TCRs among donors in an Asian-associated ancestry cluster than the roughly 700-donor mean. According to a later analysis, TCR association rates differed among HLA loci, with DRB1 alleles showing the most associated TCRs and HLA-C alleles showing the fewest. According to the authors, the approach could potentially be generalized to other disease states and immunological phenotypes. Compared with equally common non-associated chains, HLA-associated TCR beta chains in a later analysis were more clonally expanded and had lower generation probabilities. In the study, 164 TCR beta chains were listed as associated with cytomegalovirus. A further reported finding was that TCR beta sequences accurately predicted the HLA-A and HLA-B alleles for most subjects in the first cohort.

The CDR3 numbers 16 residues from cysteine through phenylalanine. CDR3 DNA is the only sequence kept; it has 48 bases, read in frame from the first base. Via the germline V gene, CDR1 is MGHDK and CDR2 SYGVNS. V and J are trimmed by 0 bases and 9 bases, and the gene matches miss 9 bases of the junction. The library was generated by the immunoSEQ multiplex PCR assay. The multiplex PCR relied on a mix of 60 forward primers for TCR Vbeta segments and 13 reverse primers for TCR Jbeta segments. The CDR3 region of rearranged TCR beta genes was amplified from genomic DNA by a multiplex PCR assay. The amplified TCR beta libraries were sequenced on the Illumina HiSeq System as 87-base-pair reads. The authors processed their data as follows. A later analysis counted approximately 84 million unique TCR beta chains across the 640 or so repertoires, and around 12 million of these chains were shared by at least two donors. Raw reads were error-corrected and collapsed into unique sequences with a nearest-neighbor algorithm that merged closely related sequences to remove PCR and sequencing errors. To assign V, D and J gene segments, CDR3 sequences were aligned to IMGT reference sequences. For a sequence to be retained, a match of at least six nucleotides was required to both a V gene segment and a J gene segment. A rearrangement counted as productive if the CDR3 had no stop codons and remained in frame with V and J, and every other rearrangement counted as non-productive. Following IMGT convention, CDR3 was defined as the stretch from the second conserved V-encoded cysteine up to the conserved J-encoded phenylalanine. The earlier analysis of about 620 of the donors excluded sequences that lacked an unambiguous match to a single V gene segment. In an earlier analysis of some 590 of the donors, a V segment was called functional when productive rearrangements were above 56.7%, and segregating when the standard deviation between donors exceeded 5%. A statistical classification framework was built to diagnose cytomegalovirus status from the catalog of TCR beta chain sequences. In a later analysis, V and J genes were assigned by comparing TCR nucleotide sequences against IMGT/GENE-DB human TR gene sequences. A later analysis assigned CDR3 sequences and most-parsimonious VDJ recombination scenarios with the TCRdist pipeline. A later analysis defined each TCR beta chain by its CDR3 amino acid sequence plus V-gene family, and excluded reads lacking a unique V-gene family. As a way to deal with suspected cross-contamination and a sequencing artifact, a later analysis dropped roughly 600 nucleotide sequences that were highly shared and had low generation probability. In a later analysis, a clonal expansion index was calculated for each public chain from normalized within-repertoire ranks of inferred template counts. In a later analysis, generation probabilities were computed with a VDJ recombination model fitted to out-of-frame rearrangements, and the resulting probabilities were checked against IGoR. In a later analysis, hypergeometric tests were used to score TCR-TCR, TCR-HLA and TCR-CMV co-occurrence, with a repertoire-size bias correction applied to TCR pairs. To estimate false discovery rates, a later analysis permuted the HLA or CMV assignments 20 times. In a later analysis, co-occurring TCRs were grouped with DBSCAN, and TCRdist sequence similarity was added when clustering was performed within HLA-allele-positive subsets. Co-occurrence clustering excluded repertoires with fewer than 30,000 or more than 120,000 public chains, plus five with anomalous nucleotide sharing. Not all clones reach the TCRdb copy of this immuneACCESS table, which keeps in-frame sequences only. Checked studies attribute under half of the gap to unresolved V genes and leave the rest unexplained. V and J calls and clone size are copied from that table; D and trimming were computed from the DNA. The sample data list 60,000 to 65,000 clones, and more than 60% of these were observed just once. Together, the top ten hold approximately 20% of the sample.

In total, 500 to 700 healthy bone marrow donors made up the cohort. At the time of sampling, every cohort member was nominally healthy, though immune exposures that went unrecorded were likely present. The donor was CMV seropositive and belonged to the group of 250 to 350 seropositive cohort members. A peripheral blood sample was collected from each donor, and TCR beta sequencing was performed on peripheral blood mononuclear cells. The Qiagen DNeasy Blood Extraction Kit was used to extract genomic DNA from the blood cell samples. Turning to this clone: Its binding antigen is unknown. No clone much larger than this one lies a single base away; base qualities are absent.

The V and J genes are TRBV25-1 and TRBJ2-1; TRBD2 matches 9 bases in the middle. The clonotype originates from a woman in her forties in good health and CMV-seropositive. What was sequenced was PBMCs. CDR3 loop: CASSEYNSGGTGEQFF. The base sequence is TGTGCCAGCAGTGAATATAATAGCGGGGGCACAGGTGAGCAGTTCTTC.